What follows describes a single T cell receptor beta chain. The target of this receptor is not known. No qualities accompany the bases; no much larger clone lies one base away. TCRbeta CDR3 regions were amplified from genomic DNA by means of the immunoSEQ Assay, a bias-controlled multiplex PCR. The authors' analysis ran thus. Within the assay, amplification of reference gene primers was used to estimate how many nucleated cells each sample contained. Sequence reads were collapsed and filtered to measure the absolute abundance of every unique TCRbeta CDR3 rearrangement. Productive Simpson clonality was computed per sample as the square root of Simpson's diversity index over productive rearrangements. TCRdb retrieved this table from immuneACCESS and kept in-frame rearrangements only. Not all clones are present; in checked studies, unresolved V genes account for under half, and no reason is known for the remainder. The D gene and trimming were derived from the DNA, and the V and J assignments and clone size from that table. A total of about 160,000 clones appear in this sample, around 80% of them only once. The ten largest make up more than 5.5% of the sample.

This entry belongs to a study of blood T cell repertoires in COVID-19 (dated by TCRdb to between 2020 and 2021). For the wider study: Collaborator samples came from the United States, Italy and Spain and covered acute and convalescent phases of COVID-19. HLA class I and class II types, where available, came from metadata supplied by the sample provider rather than from assay-based typing. Subjects who had been exposed to COVID-19, were actively infected with it, or had recovered from it provided the deeply sampled blood TCRbeta repertoires that made up the dataset. The material from the prospective study consisted of cDNA or gDNA derived from T cells, B-cell-depleted T cells, or PBMCs. Nearly every sample came with metadata listing a de-identified subject ID, COVID-19 status, age in years and sex. A freely available public database, intended as a resource for researchers studying the immune response to SARS-CoV-2, is where the repertoires were released. The samples were drawn from the first 160 participants of the ongoing ImmuneRACE study and from about 1,200 subjects provided by 6 global collaborators.

Points the paper makes about the study in general: Clinical and demographic metadata were provided uncurated, with the amount varying by source and participant.

Participants in the prospective study were aged roughly 18 to 100 years, lived in some 24 United States geographic areas, and enrolled through a virtual design. In the prospective study, participants were assigned to cohorts based on the clinical history participants reported in a screening survey and a study questionnaire. Recovered participants in ImmuneRACE Cohort 3 were defined by two consecutive negative NP/OP PCR tests, clearance by a healthcare professional, or resolution of symptoms. Each participant in the prospective study had whole blood, serum and a nasopharyngeal or oropharyngeal swab collected by mobile phlebotomists. Participants in the prospective study had the option to provide additional blood draws and questionnaires over an approximately 2-month period. Before DNA extraction, blood samples from the prospective study were shipped at room temperature or frozen. Germline trimming amounts to 4 bases on V and 2 bases on J, with 5 as the count of junction bases outside the gene matches. CDR1 and CDR2 are drawn from the germline V gene: SQVTM, ANQGSEA. The CDR3 holds 14 amino acids from the cysteine to the phenylalanine. CDR3 DNA is the only sequence kept; it has 42 bases, read in frame from the first base.

The specimen was PBMCs or T cells enriched from blood (not recorded which). This sequence originates from a man in his fifties who had recovered from COVID-19. The chain couples TRBV29-1 to TRBJ2-7; TRBD1 fits 10 bases in the junction. CDR3 protein: CSVGLGQGAYEQYF. The DNA sequence follows: TGCAGCGTTGGGTTAGGACAGGGGGCCTACGAGCAGTACTTC.